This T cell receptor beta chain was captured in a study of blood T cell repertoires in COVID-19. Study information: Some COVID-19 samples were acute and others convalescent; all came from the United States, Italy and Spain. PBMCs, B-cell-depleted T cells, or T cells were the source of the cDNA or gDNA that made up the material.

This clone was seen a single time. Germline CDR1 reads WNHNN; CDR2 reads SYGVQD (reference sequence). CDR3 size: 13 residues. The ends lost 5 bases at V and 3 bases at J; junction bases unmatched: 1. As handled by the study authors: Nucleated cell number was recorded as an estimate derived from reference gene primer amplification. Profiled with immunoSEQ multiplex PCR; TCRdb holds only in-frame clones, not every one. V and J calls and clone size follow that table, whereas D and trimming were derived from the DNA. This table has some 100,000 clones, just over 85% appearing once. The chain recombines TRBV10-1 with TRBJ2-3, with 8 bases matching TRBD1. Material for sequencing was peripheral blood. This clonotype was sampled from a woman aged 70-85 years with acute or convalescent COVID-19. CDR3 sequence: CASSRQGTDTQYF. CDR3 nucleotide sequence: TGCGCCAGCAGTAGACAGGGGACAGATACGCAGTATTTT.